The clone carrying this T cell receptor (beta chain) appeared many times. The antigen remains undetermined. Subjects aged 18 to 65 presented with newly diagnosed hyperthyroidism of less than 2 months' duration. Diagnoses were made from clinical symptoms, serum measures (thyroxine and TRAb), thyroid ultrasound and orbital computed tomography. RNA transcripts gave rise to amplified TCR beta CDR3 regions. The HTBI set primed first-round TCR CDR3 RT-PCR. TCRdb reprocessed the multiplex PCR reads via MiXCR and lists one record per CDR3 protein. This table has 400,000 to 550,000 distinct CDR3 sequences, 14% appearing once. Germline values: CDR1 SNHLY, CDR2 FYNNEI. V trimming: 5 bases; J trimming: 4 bases; junction bases outside the gene matches: 5. The CDR3 is 14 amino acids. The record originates from a study of T cells in Graves' hyperthyroidism and ophthalmopathy. Broader study findings: A 13 V-J model separated ophthalmopathy from stable hyperthyroidism.

The sequence came from a woman in her late teens or twenties with Graves' hyperthyroidism. The sample consisted of blood. The gene calls are TRBV2 and TRBJ2-5, with TRBD1 matching over 9 bases. The CDR3 DNA reads as TGTGCCAGCAGTTTAGGACAGGGGAGAGAGACCCAGTACTTC. This gives the protein CASSLGQGRETQYF.